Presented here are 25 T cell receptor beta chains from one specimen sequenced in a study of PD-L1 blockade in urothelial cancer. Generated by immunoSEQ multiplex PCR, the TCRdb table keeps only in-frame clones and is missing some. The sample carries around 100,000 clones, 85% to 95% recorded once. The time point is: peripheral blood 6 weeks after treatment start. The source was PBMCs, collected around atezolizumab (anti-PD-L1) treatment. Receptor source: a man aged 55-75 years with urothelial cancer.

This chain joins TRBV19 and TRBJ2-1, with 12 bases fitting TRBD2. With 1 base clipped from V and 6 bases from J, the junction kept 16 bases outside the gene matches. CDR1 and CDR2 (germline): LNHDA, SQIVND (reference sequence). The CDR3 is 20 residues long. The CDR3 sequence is CASSIANTTPTSGSRNEQFF. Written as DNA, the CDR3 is TGTGCCAGTAGTATAGCCAACACCACCCCGACTAGCGGGAGTCGCAATGAGCAGTTCTTC.

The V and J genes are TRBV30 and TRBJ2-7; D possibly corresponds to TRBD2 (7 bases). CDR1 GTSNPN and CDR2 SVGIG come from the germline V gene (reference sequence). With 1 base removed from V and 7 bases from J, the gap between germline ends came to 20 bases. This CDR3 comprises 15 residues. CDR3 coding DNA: TGTGCCTGGAGTGGGGATTTCGGGGGGCCGTGGGAGCAGTACTTC. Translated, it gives CAWSGDFGGPWEQYF.

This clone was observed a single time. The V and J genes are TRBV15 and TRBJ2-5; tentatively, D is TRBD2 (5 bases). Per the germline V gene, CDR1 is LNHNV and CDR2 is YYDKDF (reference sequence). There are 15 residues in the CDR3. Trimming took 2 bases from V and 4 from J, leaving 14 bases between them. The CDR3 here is CATSRKIIASETQYF. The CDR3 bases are TGTGCCACCAGCAGAAAAATTATAGCGTCAGAGACCCAGTACTTC.

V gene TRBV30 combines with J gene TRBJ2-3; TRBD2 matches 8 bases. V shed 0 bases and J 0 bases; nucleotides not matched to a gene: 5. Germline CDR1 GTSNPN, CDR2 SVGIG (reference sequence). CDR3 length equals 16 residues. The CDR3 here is CAWSVGLAGSTDTQYF. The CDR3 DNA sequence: TGTGCCTGGAGTGTAGGCCTAGCGGGTAGCACAGATACGCAGTATTTT.

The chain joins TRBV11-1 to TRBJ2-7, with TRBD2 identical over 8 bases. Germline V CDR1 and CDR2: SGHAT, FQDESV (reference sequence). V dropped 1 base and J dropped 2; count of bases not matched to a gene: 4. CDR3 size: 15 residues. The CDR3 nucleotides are TGTGCCAGCAGCTTAGTCAGGGGACTAGCCTACGAGCAGTACTTC. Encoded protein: CASSLVRGLAYEQYF.

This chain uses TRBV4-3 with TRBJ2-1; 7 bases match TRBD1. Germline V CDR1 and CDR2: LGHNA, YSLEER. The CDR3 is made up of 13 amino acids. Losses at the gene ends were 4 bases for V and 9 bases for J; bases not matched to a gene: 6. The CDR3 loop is CASSRETGSEQFF. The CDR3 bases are TGCGCCAGCAGCCGAGAGACAGGGTCTGAGCAGTTCTTC.

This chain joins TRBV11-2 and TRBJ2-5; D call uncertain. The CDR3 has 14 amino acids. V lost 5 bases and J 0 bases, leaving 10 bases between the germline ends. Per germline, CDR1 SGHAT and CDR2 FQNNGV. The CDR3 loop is CASSPPHNQETQYF. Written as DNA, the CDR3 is TGTGCCAGCAGCCCCCCCCACAACCAAGAGACCCAGTACTTC. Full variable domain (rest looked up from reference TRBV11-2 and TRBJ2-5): EAGVAQSPRYKIIEKRQSVAFWCNPISGHATLYWYQQILGQGPKLLIQFQNNGVVDDSQLPKDRFSAERLKGVDSTLKIQPAKLEDSAVYLCASSPPHNQETQYFGPGTRLLVL.

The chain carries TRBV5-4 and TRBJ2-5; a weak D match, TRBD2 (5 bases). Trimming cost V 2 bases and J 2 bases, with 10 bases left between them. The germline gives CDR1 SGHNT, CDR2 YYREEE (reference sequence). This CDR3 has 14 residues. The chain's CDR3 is CASSFRSEQETQYF. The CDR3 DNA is TGTGCCAGCAGCTTTCGTAGCGAACAAGAGACCCAGTACTTC.

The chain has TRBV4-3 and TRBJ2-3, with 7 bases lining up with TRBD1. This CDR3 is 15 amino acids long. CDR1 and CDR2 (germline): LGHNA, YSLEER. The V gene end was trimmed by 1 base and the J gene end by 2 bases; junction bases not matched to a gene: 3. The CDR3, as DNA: TGCGCCAGCAGCCAAGGGGGGACAGCCACAGATACGCAGTATTTT. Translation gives CASSQGGTATDTQYF.

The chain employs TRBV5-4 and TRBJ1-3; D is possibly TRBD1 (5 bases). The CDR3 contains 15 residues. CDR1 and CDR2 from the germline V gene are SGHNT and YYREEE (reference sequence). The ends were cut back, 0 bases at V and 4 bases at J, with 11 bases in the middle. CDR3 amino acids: CASSLDAGGGNTIYF. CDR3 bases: TGTGCCAGCAGCTTGGATGCGGGGGGGGGAAACACCATATATTTT.

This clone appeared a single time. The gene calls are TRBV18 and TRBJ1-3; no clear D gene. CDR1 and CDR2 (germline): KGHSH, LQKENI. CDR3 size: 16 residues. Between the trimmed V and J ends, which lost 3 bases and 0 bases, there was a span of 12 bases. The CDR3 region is CASSPTGVYSGNTIYF. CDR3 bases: TGTGCCAGCTCACCGACCGGGGTCTACTCTGGAAACACCATATATTTT.

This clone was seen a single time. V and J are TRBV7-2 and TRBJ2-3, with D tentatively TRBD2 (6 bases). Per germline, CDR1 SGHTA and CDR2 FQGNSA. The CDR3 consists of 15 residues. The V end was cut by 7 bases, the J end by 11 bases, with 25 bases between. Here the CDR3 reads CASNTPGRGWGRQYF. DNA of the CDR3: TGTGCCAGCAACACTCCGGGGCGGGGATGGGGGAGGCAGTATTTT. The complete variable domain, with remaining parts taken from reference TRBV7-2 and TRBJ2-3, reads GAGVSQSPSNKVTEKGKDVELRCDPISGHTALYWYRQSLGQGLEFLIYFQGNSAPDKSGLPSDRFSAERTGGSVSTLTIQRTQQEDSAVYLCASNTPGRGWGRQYFGPGTRLTVL.

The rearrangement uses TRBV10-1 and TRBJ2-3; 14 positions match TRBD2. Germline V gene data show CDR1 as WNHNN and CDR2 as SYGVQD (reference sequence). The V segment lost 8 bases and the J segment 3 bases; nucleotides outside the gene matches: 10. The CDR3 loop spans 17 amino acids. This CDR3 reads CASARSGTSGSTDTQYF. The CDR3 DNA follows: TGCGCCAGCGCTAGATCCGGGACTAGCGGGAGTACAGATACGCAGTATTTT.

Written as DNA, the CDR3 is TGTGCCAGCAGCCAATTGCGCAGGGGTCTTCCAGAAGCTTTCTTT. Protein product: CASSQLRRGLPEAFF. The V call is TRBV7-9, the J call TRBJ1-1; the D gene is possibly TRBD1 (6 bases). Germline CDR1 is SEHNR and CDR2 is FQNEAQ (reference sequence). The germline V and J ends were trimmed by 5 bases and 8 bases, with 21 bases remaining between them. This CDR3 contains 15 residues.

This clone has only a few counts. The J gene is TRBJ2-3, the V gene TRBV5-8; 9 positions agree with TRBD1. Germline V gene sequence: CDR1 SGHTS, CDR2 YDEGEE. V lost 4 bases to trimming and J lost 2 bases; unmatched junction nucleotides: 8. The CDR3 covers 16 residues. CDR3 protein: CASSPTGQGATDTQYF. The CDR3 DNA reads TGTGCCAGCAGCCCTACGGGACAGGGAGCCACAGATACGCAGTATTTT.

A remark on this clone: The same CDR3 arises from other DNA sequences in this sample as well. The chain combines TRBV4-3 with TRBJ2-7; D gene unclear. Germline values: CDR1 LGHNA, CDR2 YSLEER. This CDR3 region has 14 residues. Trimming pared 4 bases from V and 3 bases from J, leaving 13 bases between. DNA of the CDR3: TGCGCCAGCAGCCCCTCGCCAGGTCTCTACGAGCAGTACTTC. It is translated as CASSPSPGLYEQYF.

The CDR3 reads CASSPTGTSGRDEQFF. The CDR3 region has the DNA TGTGCCAGCAGTCCAACGGGGACTAGCGGGAGGGATGAGCAGTTCTTC. The V and J genes are TRBV27 and TRBJ2-1; 16 bases agree with TRBD2. Unmatched junction bases numbered 6, after V lost 5 bases and J lost 8 bases. The CDR3 has 16 amino acids. Looked up from germline, CDR1 is MNHEY and CDR2 is SMNVEV (reference sequence).

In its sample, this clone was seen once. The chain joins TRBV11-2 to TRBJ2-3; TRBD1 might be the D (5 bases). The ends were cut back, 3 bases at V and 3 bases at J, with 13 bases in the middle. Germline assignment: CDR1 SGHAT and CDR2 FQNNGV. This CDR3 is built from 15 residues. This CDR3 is CASSFGRELTDTQYF. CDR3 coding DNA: TGTGCCAGCAGCTTTGGCAGGGAATTAACAGATACGCAGTATTTT.

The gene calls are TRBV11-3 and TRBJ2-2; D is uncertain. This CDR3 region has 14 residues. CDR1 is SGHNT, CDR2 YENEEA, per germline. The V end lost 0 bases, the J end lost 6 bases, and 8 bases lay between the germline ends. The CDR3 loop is CASSLDPEAGELFF. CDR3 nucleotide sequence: TGTGCCAGCAGCTTAGATCCCGAGGCCGGGGAGCTGTTTTTT.

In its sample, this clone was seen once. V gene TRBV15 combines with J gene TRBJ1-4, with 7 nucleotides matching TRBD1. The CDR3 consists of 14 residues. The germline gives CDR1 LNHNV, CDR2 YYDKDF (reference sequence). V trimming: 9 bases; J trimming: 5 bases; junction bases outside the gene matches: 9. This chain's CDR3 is CATSRQGRNEKLFF. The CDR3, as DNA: TGTGCCACAAGTAGACAGGGAAGGAATGAAAAACTGTTTTTT.

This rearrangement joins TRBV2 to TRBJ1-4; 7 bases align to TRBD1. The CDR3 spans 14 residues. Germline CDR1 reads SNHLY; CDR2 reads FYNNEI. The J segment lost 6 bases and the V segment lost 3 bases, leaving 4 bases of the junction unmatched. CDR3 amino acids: CASSDRGRYEKLFF. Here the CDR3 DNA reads TGTGCCAGCAGTGATAGGGGGCGTTATGAAAAACTGTTTTTT.

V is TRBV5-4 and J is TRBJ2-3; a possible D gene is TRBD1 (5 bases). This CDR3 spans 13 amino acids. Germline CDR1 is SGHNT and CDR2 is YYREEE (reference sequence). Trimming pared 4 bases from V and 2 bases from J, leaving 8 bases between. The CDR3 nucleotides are TGTGCCAGCAGCCAGGGTAACACAGATACGCAGTATTTT. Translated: CASSQGNTDTQYF. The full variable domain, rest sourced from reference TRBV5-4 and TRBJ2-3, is ETGVTQSPTHLIKTRGQQVTLRCSSQSGHNTVSWYQQALGQGPQFIFQYYREEENGRGNFPPRFSGLQFPNYSSELNVNALELDDSALYLCASSQGNTDTQYFGPGTRLTVL.

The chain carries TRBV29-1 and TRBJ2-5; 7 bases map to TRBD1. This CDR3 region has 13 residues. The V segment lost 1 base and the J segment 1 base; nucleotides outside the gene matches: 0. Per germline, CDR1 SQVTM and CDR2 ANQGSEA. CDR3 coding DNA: TGCAGCGTTGAAGGACAGGGCCAAGAGACCCAGTACTTC. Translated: CSVEGQGQETQYF.

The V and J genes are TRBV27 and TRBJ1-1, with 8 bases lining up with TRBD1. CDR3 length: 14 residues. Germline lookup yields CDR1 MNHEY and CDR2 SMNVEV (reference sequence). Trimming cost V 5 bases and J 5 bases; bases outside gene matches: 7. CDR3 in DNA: TGTGCCAGCAGTCGAGGACAGGGTAGGACTGAAGCTTTCTTT. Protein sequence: CASSRGQGRTEAFF.

The CDR3 DNA sequence: TGTGCCAGCTCACCCCCGACAGGGTCGGGTAACTATGGCTACACCTTC. It is translated as CASSPPTGSGNYGYTF. The chain couples TRBV18 to TRBJ1-2, with TRBD1 matching over 7 bases. Germline values: CDR1 KGHSH, CDR2 LQKENI. The CDR3 has 16 residues. V was clipped by 3 bases and J by 1 base; unmatched bases: 8. The whole variable domain, remainder taken from reference TRBV18 and TRBJ1-2, is NAGVMQNPRHLVRRRGQEARLRCSPMKGHSHVYWYRQLPEEGLKFMVYLQKENIIDESGMPKERFSAEFPKEGPSILRIQQVVRGDSAAYFCASSPPTGSGNYGYTFGSGTRLTVV.